These 25 T cell receptor beta chains originate from one sample sequenced in a study of T cell changes during pregnancy in multiple sclerosis. TCRdb's copy holds only in-frame clones and misses some; the assay was immunoSEQ multiplex PCR. The repertoire has roughly 17,000 clones, under 90% of them found once; the top ten carry more than 9%. Source: CD8+ T cells from peripheral blood mononuclear cells, taken after pregnancy. The receptors were sampled from a female donor with multiple sclerosis, enrolled in a pregnancy study.

The chain is built from TRBV6-4 and TRBJ2-3, with 10 positions matching TRBD2. Germline assignment: CDR1 MRHNA and CDR2 SNTAGT. The CDR3 is 14 amino acids. Losses at the gene ends were 8 bases for V and 6 bases for J; bases not matched to a gene: 8. The CDR3 loop is CASGEIAGGDTQYF. DNA of the CDR3: TGTGCCAGCGGAGAAATAGCGGGGGGCGATACGCAGTATTTT.

This clone was recorded only once. The chain links TRBV15 to TRBJ1-1; weak D call: TRBD1 (6 bases). This CDR3 spans 15 amino acids. Germline CDR1 LNHNV, CDR2 YYDKDF (reference sequence). V was trimmed by 3 bases and J by 5 bases, leaving 16 bases between them. This CDR3 reads CATSSADSPTTEAFF. In DNA form, the CDR3 reads TGTGCCACCAGCAGTGCGGACAGCCCTACGACTGAAGCTTTCTTT.

The gene calls are TRBV7-9 and TRBJ1-1; 7 bases are shared with TRBD1. The CDR3 has 16 residues. V shed 5 bases, J shed 4 bases, and the junction held 13 bases outside the gene matches. Germline lookup yields CDR1 SEHNR and CDR2 FQNEAQ (reference sequence). DNA of the CDR3: TGTGCCAGCAGCCGTCTCGCAGCAGGGGGTGGCACTGAAGCTTTCTTT. As protein: CASSRLAAGGGTEAFF.

This clone was counted only a few times. This chain joins TRBV27 and TRBJ2-2; D is unclear. Trimming took off 7 bases at V and 5 bases at J, with 8 bases between the two ends. CDR3 length equals 12 residues. Per germline, CDR1 MNHEY and CDR2 SMNVEV (reference sequence). In DNA form, the CDR3 reads TGTGCCAGCAAGCTTCCGACCGGGGAGCTGTTTTTT. This encodes CASKLPTGELFF.

The rearrangement links TRBV6-1 to TRBJ2-5; D call uncertain. The V gene's germline CDR1 is MNHNS and CDR2 SASEGT. The length of the CDR3 is 14 residues. Trimming stripped 7 bases from V and 5 bases from J, with 17 bases between. CDR3 coding DNA: TGTGCCAGCATTTACGAGGCCGCCGGGGAGACCCAGTACTTC. Its protein is CASIYEAAGETQYF.

About this clone: No DNA is shown, since the ends of the CDR3 on it are uncertain; the CDR3 is the one TCRdb lists. V is TRBV6-6 and J is TRBJ1-2; TRBD1, as called in the table, went unchecked against the DNA. Germline V gene lookup returns CDR1 MNHNY and CDR2 SVGAGI (reference sequence). Both ends counted, the CDR3 spans 16 residues. CDR3: CASSGTDYGYTFDSTF.

As DNA, the CDR3 is TGTGCCACCAGCATAGGCAAGGGAGGGGGTCCCCGCACAGATACGCAGTATTTT. Protein product: CATSIGKGGGPRTDTQYF. The chain links TRBV15 to TRBJ2-3; possible D gene TRBD2, 7 bases. This CDR3 is 18 amino acids long. The germline V gene has CDR1 LNHNV and CDR2 YYDKDF (reference sequence). V shed 4 bases and J shed 1 base, with 21 bases lying between them.

V and J are TRBV28 and TRBJ2-7, with 8 bases matching TRBD1. This CDR3 comprises 17 residues. The J segment lost 4 bases and the V segment lost 4 bases, leaving 15 bases of the junction unmatched. Per the germline V gene, CDR1 is MDHEN and CDR2 is SYDVKM. The CDR3 spells CASSSFRGLEPQYEQYF. CDR3 sequence (DNA): TGTGCCAGCAGTTCGTTCAGGGGGCTAGAACCCCAATACGAGCAGTACTTC.

V gene TRBV5-8 combines with J gene TRBJ2-7, with D maybe TRBD1 (5 bases). CDR3 length: 15 amino acids. V lost 1 base, J lost 3 bases, and 14 bases lay in between. The germline gives CDR1 SGHTS, CDR2 YDEGEE. The CDR3 protein is CASSLTRAGNYEQYF. The CDR3 nucleotides are TGTGCCAGCAGCTTGACACGGGCAGGGAACTACGAGCAGTACTTC.

The CDR3 sequence is CASSLYGGSSTDTQYF. CDR3 DNA: TGTGCCAGCAGTTTATACGGCGGTTCTAGCACAGATACGCAGTATTTT. The chain uses TRBV27 and TRBJ2-3, with D unclear. The V end was cut by 1 base, the J end by 0 bases, with 11 bases between. The germline CDR1 and CDR2 sequences are MNHEY and SMNVEV (reference sequence). This CDR3 comprises 16 residues.

The V gene is TRBV11-2, the J gene TRBJ2-2; the D gene is possibly TRBD2 (6 bases). The CDR3 covers 16 residues. Germline CDR1 SGHAT, CDR2 FQNNGV. V was pared by 8 bases and J by 3 bases, with 19 bases between. The CDR3 sequence: CASHGPKRGYTGELFF. The CDR3 bases are TGTGCCAGCCACGGGCCCAAACGGGGGTACACCGGGGAGCTGTTTTTT.

The rearrangement uses TRBV4-3 and TRBJ1-1; D is unresolved. Germline CDR1 reads LGHNA; CDR2 reads YSLEER. There are 14 residues in the CDR3. V gave up 5 bases and J gave up 4 bases, with 14 bases separating them. The CDR3 reads CASSKGSGGTEAFF. The CDR3 DNA reads TGCGCCAGCAGCAAAGGGTCGGGAGGCACTGAAGCTTTCTTT.

The V call is TRBV6-5, the J call TRBJ1-1; no reliable D call. Trimming took 4 bases from V and 0 from J, leaving 9 bases between them. Germline lookup yields CDR1 MNHEY and CDR2 SVGAGI. The CDR3 extends over 14 amino acids. In DNA, the CDR3 is TGTGCCAGCAGTTTAAATACAGTGAACACTGAAGCTTTCTTT. This encodes CASSLNTVNTEAFF.

The rearrangement uses TRBV28 and TRBJ2-7, with 8 bases matching TRBD1. The ends lost 4 bases at V and 3 bases at J; junction bases unmatched: 5. CDR1 and CDR2 from the germline V gene are MDHEN and SYDVKM. This CDR3 is built from 14 residues. CDR3 loop: CASSYPGQGYEQYF. CDR3 nucleotides: TGTGCCAGCAGTTACCCCGGACAGGGCTACGAGCAGTACTTC.

The sample holds one count of this clone. The chain recombines TRBV6-4 with TRBJ2-1; TRBD2 matches 7 bases. The CDR3 length is 15 residues. The germline CDR1 and CDR2 sequences are MRHNA and SNTAGT. The V gene end was trimmed by 2 bases and the J gene end by 4 bases; junction bases not matched to a gene: 5. CDR3 DNA: TGTGCCAGCAGTGACGCTCCCGGGGGGTACAATGAGCAGTTCTTC. Amino acids: CASSDAPGGYNEQFF.

By proportion, this clone is medium-sized (0.01 to 0.1%). This CDR3 reads CASSLTNVEQFF. CDR3 sequence (DNA): TGCGCCAGCAGCTTGACTAACGTTGAGCAGTTCTTC. The gene calls are TRBV5-1 and TRBJ2-1; the D is unclear. Per germline, CDR1 SGHRS and CDR2 YFSETQ. V lost 1 base and J lost 9, with 8 bases in between. This CDR3 contains 12 residues. The full variable domain, completed using reference TRBV5-1 and TRBJ2-1, is KAGVTQTPRYLIKTRGQQVTLSCSPISGHRSVSWYQQTPGQGLQFLFEYFSETQRNKGNFPGRFSGRQFSNSRSEMNVSTLELGDSALYLCASSLTNVEQFFGPGTRLTVL.

The chain uses TRBV4-3 and TRBJ1-1; D is perhaps TRBD1 (5 bases). Trimming removed 0 bases from V and 3 bases from J, with 11 bases in between. In germline, CDR1 is LGHNA, CDR2 YSLEER. The CDR3 extends over 15 amino acids. CDR3 residues: CASSQDRGADTEAFF. CDR3 DNA: TGCGCCAGCAGCCAAGATAGGGGCGCGGACACTGAAGCTTTCTTT.

This CDR3 is CASMLMTESPYQPQHF. In nucleotides, the CDR3 is TGTGCCAGCATGTTGATGACAGAGAGCCCCTATCAGCCCCAGCATTTT. The chain combines TRBV2 with TRBJ1-5, with a weak D call TRBD1 (5 bases). V lost 7 bases to trimming and J lost 5 bases, with 21 bases between them. The CDR3 has 16 residues. Per the germline V gene, CDR1 is SNHLY and CDR2 is FYNNEI. Full variable domain (outside the CDR3, taken from reference TRBV2 and TRBJ1-5): EPEVTQTPSHQVTQMGQEVILRCVPISNHLYFYWYRQILGQKVEFLVSFYNNEISEKSEIFDDQFSVERPDGSNFTLKIRSTKLEDSAMYFCASMLMTESPYQPQHFGDGTRLSIL.

V gene TRBV10-3 combines with J gene TRBJ2-3, with 9 bases fitting TRBD1. After removal of 7 bases from V and 0 bases from J, the junction contained 11 bases not matched to a gene. The germline gives CDR1 ENHRY, CDR2 SYGVKD. The CDR3 contains 17 residues. The CDR3 spells CAITPGQGASSTDTQYF. The CDR3 coding sequence is TGTGCCATCACTCCGGGACAGGGCGCCTCTAGCACAGATACGCAGTATTTT.

V usage is TRBV27 and J usage is TRBJ2-1; 7 positions match TRBD1. The germline gives CDR1 MNHEY, CDR2 SMNVEV (reference sequence). This CDR3 comprises 16 residues. V trimming: 5 bases; J trimming: 3 bases; junction bases outside the gene matches: 10. The CDR3 here is CASSIETGTVYNEQFF. Here the CDR3 DNA reads TGTGCCAGCAGTATCGAGACAGGGACAGTCTACAATGAGCAGTTCTTC.

The genes are TRBV6-5 and TRBJ2-3, with TRBD2 identical over 10 bases. Trimming removed 0 bases from V and 3 bases from J; junction bases left unmatched: 3. The CDR3 has 16 amino acids. Germline assignment: CDR1 MNHEY and CDR2 SVGAGI. The CDR3 sequence: CASSYSSGGATDTQYF. CDR3 DNA sequence: TGTGCCAGCAGTTACTCCAGCGGGGGGGCGACAGATACGCAGTATTTT.

The V and J genes are TRBV28 and TRBJ1-3; D is possibly TRBD1 (5 bases). Per the germline V gene, CDR1 is MDHEN and CDR2 is SYDVKM. The CDR3 contains 19 residues. The V and J ends lost 5 bases and 8 bases respectively, with 31 bases between them. The CDR3 nucleotides are TGTGCCAGCAGTAACCGGGACTCGAGGCCTATCCAACCCATTGACACCATATATTTT. This translates into CASSNRDSRPIQPIDTIYF.

This rearrangement joins TRBV7-9 to TRBJ2-2, with 7 positions matching TRBD2. Germline values: CDR1 SEHNR, CDR2 FQNEAQ (reference sequence). The CDR3 is 16 residues long. Trimming cost V 3 bases and J 1 base; bases outside gene matches: 5. The CDR3 spells CASSFLTSENTGELFF. CDR3 nucleotide sequence: TGTGCCAGCAGCTTCCTTACTAGCGAGAACACCGGGGAGCTGTTTTTT.

The chain recombines TRBV6-5 with TRBJ2-6, with TRBD2 as a possible D gene (5 bases). Trimming shortened V by 2 bases and J by 4 bases, and 9 bases separated the two germline ends. This CDR3 is 15 amino acids long. Germline V gene sequence: CDR1 MNHEY, CDR2 SVGAGI. The CDR3 reads CASSYGAEGANVLTF. DNA of the CDR3: TGTGCCAGCAGTTACGGAGCGGAAGGGGCCAACGTCCTGACTTTC.

The rearrangement links TRBV11-2 to TRBJ2-7; D is possibly TRBD1 (6 bases). The CDR3 is 13 residues long. In germline, CDR1 is SGHAT, CDR2 FQNNGV. Between the trimmed V and J ends, which lost 2 bases and 5 bases, there was a span of 10 bases. The CDR3 protein is CASSLWGPHEQYF. The CDR3 bases are TGTGCCAGCAGCTTATGGGGGCCACACGAGCAGTACTTC.